The 4 T cell receptor beta chains in this list originate from one sample, sequenced in a study of cytomegalovirus exposure and HLA in healthy donors. Clones were read by immunoSEQ multiplex PCR, and TCRdb kept only the in-frame ones, dropping some. In the table there are 150,000 to 200,000 clones, 86% of which are singletons. What was sequenced was PBMCs. The receptors were sampled from a woman between 18 and 29 years old in good health and CMV-seronegative.

J is TRBJ2-5 and V is TRBV18, with D perhaps TRBD1 (6 bases). Germline V gene lookup returns CDR1 KGHSH and CDR2 LQKENI. CDR3 length: 15 residues. The V gene lost 1 base and the J gene lost 4 bases, with 13 bases spanning the gap. DNA for the CDR3: TGTGCCAGCTCACCACAGATGGGGGCGGGAGAGACCCAGTACTTC. Amino acid sequence: CASSPQMGAGETQYF.

The chain employs TRBV9 and TRBJ2-7, with D maybe TRBD1 (6 bases). The V and J ends lost 3 bases and 3 bases respectively, with 13 bases between them. Germline V gene lookup returns CDR1 SGDLS and CDR2 YYNGEE. The CDR3 is 14 residues long. This chain's CDR3 is CASSDSGTNYEQYF. The CDR3 DNA sequence: TGTGCCAGCAGCGATTCCGGGACAAACTACGAGCAGTACTTC.

The chain uses TRBV5-1 and TRBJ2-3; 10 bases fit TRBD1. V shed 2 bases, J shed 4 bases, and the junction held 7 bases outside the gene matches. Germline V gives CDR1 SGHRS, CDR2 YFSETQ. The CDR3 sequence is 16 residues long. CDR3 region: CASSLTPGQGADTQYF. For the CDR3, the DNA is TGCGCCAGCAGCTTAACACCAGGACAGGGGGCAGATACGCAGTATTTT. Supplemented by reference TRBV5-1 and TRBJ2-3, the full variable domain reads KAGVTQTPRYLIKTRGQQVTLSCSPISGHRSVSWYQQTPGQGLQFLFEYFSETQRNKGNFPGRFSGRQFSNSRSEMNVSTLELGDSALYLCASSLTPGQGADTQYFGPGTRLTVL.

The chain carries TRBV6-1 and TRBJ1-1; D is undetermined. The CDR3 consists of 11 residues. V was shortened by 7 bases and J by 1 base, with 4 bases between the two germline ends. Looked up from germline, CDR1 is MNHNS and CDR2 is SASEGT. The CDR3 region is CASTGNTEAFF. In DNA form, the CDR3 reads TGTGCCAGCACGGGGAACACTGAAGCTTTCTTT.